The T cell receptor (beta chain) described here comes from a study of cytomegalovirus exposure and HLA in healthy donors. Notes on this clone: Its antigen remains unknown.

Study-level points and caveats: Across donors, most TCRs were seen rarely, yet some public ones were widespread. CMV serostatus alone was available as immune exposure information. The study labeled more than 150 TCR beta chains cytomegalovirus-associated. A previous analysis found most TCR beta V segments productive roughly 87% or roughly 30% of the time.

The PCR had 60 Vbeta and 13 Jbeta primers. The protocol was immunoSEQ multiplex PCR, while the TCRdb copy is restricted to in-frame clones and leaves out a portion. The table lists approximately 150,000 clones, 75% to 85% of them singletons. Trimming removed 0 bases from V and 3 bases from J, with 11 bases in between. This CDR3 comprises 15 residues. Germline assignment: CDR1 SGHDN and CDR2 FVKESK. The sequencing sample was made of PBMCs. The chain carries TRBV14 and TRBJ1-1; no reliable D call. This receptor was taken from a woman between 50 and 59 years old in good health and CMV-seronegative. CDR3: CASSQEPGWDTEAFF. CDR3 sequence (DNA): TGTGCCAGCAGCCAAGAGCCGGGGTGGGACACTGAAGCTTTCTTT.